Listed below are T cell receptor beta chains from one sample, sequenced in a study of shared clonotypes between healthy human individuals. The repertoire was sequenced with immunoSEQ multiplex PCR; TCRdb's copy has only in-frame clones and lacks some. Altogether approximately 810,000 clones are present, 90% to 95% being singletons, with the ten largest covering approximately 25%. Sequences were obtained from naive CD8+ T cells sorted from blood. These receptors were collected from a man between 25 and 39 years old in good health. Each CDR3 is given with its conserved first and last residue. The order of the fields is D gene, V gene, clone size, J gene, CDR3 DNA, CDR3 protein. D genes are given only for firm matches. Clone size, where shown, is once, few, many, or a class for clones that have expanded.

TRBD2	TRBV11-2	-	TRBJ2-2	TGTGCCAGCAGCTTAGGCGGGACTACTAACACCGGGGAGCTGTTTTTT	CASSLGGTTNTGELFF
-	TRBV7-6	-	TRBJ2-7	TGTGCCAGCAGCTTAGGGGAATCCGACGAGCAGTACTTC	CASSLGESDEQYF
TRBD1	TRBV6-6	-	TRBJ1-1	TGTGCCAGCAACGGGGGACAGAGGAACACTGAAGCTTTCTTT	CASNGGQRNTEAFF
TRBD1	TRBV2	-	TRBJ2-7	TGTGCCAGCAGTGAAATAGGACAGGGTTTATTTTCCTACGAGCAGTACTTC	CASSEIGQGLFSYEQYF
-	TRBV29-1	-	TRBJ1-2	TGCAGCGTTGTCAGCGGCAGGGGTGATTCGACCGGCTACACCTTC	CSVVSGRGDSTGYTF
TRBD2	TRBV10-3	once	TRBJ2-1	TGTGCCATCAGCCCGGGACTAGCGGGCGAAGAGCAGTTCTTC	CAISPGLAGEEQFF
TRBD2	TRBV4-1	-	TRBJ2-3	TGCGCCAGCAGCCAAGATCGGATTAGCGGGACCACAGATACGCAGTATTTT	CASSQDRISGTTDTQYF
-	TRBV7-2	-	TRBJ2-1	TGTGCCAGCAGCCTAACTATGGATGAGCAGTTCTTC	CASSLTMDEQFF
TRBD2	TRBV14	-	TRBJ2-2	TGTGCCAGCAGCATAACCGGGACTAGAATTTACACCGGGGAGCTGTTTTTT	CASSITGTRIYTGELFF
TRBD1	TRBV19	-	TRBJ2-1	TGTGCCAGTAGCCCAGCCTGGGGACAGAGCTACAATGAGCAGTTCTTC	CASSPAWGQSYNEQFF
-	TRBV5-1	-	TRBJ2-6	TGCGCCAGCAGCTCGGAATGGGCAGGGGCTGGGGCCAACGTCCTGACTTTC	CASSSEWAGAGANVLTF
TRBD2	TRBV5-5	once	TRBJ2-1	TGTGCCAGCAGCTCCGCACTGTGGACTAGCGGGAGTGAGCAGTTCTTC	CASSSALWTSGSEQFF
-	TRBV9	-	TRBJ1-5	TGTGCCAGCAGCGTAGGGGGAAATAGCAATCAGCCCCAGCATTTT	CASSVGGNSNQPQHF
TRBD2	TRBV9	-	TRBJ2-7	TGTGCCAGCAGCGCGGGACTAGCGGGAGGGCCGGGCTACGAGCAGTACTTC	CASSAGLAGGPGYEQYF
-	TRBV2	-	TRBJ2-3	TGTGCCAGCAGTGAACAGGTAGCGGTATCAGATACGCAGTATTTT	CASSEQVAVSDTQYF
-	TRBV19	few	TRBJ1-5	TGTGCCAGTAGTATAGCAGGGGCTCTCAATCAGCCCCAGCATTTT	CASSIAGALNQPQHF
-	TRBV4-2	-	TRBJ2-7	TGTGCCAGCAGCCAAGATTACAGGGAGGCGTACGAGCAGTACTTC	CASSQDYREAYEQYF
-	TRBV4-1	-	TRBJ2-1	TGCGCCAGCAGCCCCCCTGCAGGGGCTAGTAGGGGTGAGCAGTTCTTC	CASSPPAGASRGEQFF
TRBD1	TRBV2	-	TRBJ2-7	TGTGCCAGCACCCCGGGACAGGGCTACGAGCAGTACTTC	CASTPGQGYEQYF
-	TRBV5-6	-	TRBJ1-1	TGTGCCAGCAGCCCGGACCAGGGTATGAACACTGAAGCTTTCTTT	CASSPDQGMNTEAFF
-	TRBV7-9	-	TRBJ2-1	TGTGCCAGCATAGGGAGTTTCTCGTACAATGAGCAGTTCTTC	CASIGSFSYNEQFF
-	TRBV6-5	-	TRBJ2-3	TGTGCCAGCAGTTTAACTAGCACAGATACGCAGTATTTT	CASSLTSTDTQYF
-	TRBV27	-	TRBJ2-3	TGTGCCAGCAGTTACCCGGATGATACGCAGTATTTT	CASSYPDDTQYF
TRBD1	TRBV4-3	-	TRBJ2-5	TGCGCCAGCAGCCAAGCTTTCGGGACAGGGCAAGAGACCCAGTACTTC	CASSQAFGTGQETQYF
TRBD2	TRBV27	-	TRBJ2-7	TGTGCCAGCCGGAGCGGGAGTGTCAACGAGCAGTACTTC	CASRSGSVNEQYF